This record looks at one T cell receptor (beta chain) sequence and its context. Antigen unknown. The data were obtained in a study of OX40 agonist ivuxolimab in advanced cancers. Study conclusions and caveats: The CD4+ and CD8+ T cells in the blood had expanded clonally by week 6 at 0.1 to 3.0 mg/kg.

With 6 bases clipped from V and 3 bases from J, the junction kept 13 bases outside the gene matches. Germline values: CDR1 MDHEN, CDR2 SYDVKM. The CDR3 extends over 16 amino acids. The assay was immunoSEQ multiplex PCR, and TCRdb's table has in-frame clones only and misses some. The sample records 40,000 to 55,000 clones, about nine tenths being singletons. Individuals having autoimmune disease history or systemic immunosuppression were not enrolled. This TCR came from an adult with an advanced solid tumor such as melanoma, head and neck, liver or kidney cancer. The chain links TRBV28 to TRBJ1-2, with 7 bases lining up with TRBD1. Here the sequenced sample was CD4+ or CD8+ T cells sorted from blood, taken in a trial of the OX40 agonist ivuxolimab. CDR3 amino acids: CASRADEGAFHYGYTF. For the CDR3, the DNA is TGTGCCAGCAGAGCAGATGAGGGGGCTTTCCACTATGGCTACACCTTC.